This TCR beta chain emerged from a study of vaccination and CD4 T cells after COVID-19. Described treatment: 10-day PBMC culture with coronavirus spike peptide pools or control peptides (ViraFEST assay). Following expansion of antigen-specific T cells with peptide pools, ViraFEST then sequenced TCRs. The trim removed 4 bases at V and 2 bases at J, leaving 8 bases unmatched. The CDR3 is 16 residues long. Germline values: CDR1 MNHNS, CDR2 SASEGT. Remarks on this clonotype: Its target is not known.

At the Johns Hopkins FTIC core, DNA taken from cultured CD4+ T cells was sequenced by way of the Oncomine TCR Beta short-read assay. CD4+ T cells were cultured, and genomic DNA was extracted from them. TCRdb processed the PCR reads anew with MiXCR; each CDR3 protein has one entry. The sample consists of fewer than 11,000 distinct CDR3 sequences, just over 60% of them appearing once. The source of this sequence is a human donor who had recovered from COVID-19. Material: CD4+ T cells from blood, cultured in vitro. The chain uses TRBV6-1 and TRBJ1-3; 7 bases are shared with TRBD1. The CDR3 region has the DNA TGTGCCAGCAGTGTTCGAGGGGGCTTGGCTGGAAACACCATATATTTT. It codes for CASSVRGGLAGNTIYF.